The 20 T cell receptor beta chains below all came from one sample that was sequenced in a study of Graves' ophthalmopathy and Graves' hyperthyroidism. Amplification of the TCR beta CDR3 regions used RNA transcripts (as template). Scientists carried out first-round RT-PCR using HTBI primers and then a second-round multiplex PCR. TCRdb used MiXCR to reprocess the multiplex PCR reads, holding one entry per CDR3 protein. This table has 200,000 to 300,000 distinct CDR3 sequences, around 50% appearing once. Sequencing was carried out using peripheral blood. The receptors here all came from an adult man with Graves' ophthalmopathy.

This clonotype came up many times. The CDR3 protein is CSAGLHRSPTEAFF. The CDR3, as DNA: TGCAGCGCCGGACTACACCGATCTCCCACTGAAGCTTTCTTT. The V and J genes are TRBV29-1 and TRBJ1-1; D is uncertain. This CDR3 is 14 amino acids long. Deletions cut 7 bases from V and 4 bases from J, with 19 bases between. Germline CDR1 SQVTM, CDR2 ANQGSEA.

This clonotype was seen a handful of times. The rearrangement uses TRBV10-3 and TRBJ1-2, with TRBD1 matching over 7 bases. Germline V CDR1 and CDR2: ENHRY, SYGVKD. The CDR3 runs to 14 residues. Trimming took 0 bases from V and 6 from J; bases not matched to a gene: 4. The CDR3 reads CAISESNRGDGYTF. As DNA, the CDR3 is TGTGCCATCAGTGAGTCGAACAGGGGCGATGGCTACACCTTC.

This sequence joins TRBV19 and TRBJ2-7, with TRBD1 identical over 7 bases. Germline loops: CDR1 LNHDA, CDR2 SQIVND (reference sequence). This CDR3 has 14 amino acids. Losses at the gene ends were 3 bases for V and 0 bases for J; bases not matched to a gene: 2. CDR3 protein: CASSMQGVSYEQYF. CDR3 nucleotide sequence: TGTGCCAGTAGTATGCAGGGGGTCTCCTACGAGCAGTACTTC.

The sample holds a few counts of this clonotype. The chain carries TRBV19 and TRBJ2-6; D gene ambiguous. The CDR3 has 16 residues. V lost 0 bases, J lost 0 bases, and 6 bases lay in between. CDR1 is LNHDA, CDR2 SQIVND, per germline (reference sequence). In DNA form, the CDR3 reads TGTGCCAGTAGTATAGACAGTTCCTCTGGGGCCAACGTCCTGACTTTC. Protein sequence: CASSIDSSSGANVLTF. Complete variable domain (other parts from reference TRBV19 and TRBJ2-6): DGGITQSPKYLFRKEGQNVTLSCEQNLNHDAMYWYRQDPGQGLRLIYYSQIVNDFQKGDIAEGYSVSREKKESFPLTVTSAQKNPTAFYLCASSIDSSSGANVLTFGAGSRLTVL.

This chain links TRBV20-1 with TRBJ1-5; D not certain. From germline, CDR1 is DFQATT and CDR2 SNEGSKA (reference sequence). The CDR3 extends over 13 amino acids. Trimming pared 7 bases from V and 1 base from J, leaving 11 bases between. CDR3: CSVNPPSNQPQHF. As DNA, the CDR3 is TGCAGTGTCAATCCCCCAAGCAATCAGCCCCAGCATTTT.

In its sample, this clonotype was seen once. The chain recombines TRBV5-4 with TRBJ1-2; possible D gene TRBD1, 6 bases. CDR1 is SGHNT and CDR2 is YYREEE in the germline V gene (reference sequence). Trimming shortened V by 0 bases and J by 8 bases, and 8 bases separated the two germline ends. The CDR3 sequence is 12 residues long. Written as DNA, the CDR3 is TGTGCCAGCAGCTTGGACAGGGAAGGCTACACCTTC. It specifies CASSLDREGYTF.

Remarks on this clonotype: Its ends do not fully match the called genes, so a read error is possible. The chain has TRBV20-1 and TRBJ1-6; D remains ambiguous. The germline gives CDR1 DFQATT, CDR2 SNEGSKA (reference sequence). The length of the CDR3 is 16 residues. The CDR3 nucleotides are TGCAGTGCTAGGGGCGCGAGGAGCTCCTATAATTCGCCCCTCCACTTT. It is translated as CSARGARSSYNSPLHF.

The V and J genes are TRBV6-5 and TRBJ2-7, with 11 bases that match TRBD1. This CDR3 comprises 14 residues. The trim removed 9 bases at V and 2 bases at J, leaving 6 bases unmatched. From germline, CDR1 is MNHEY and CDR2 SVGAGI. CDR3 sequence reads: CASTPGQGAYEQYF. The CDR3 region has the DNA TGTGCCAGTACCCCGGGACAGGGGGCCTACGAGCAGTACTTC.

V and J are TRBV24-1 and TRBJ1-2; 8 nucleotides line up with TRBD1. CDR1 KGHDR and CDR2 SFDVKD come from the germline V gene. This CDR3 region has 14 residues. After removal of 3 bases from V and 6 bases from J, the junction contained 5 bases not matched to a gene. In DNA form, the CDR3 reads TGTGCCACCAGTGATCCCGGACAGGGCGATGGCTACACCTTC. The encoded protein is CATSDPGQGDGYTF.

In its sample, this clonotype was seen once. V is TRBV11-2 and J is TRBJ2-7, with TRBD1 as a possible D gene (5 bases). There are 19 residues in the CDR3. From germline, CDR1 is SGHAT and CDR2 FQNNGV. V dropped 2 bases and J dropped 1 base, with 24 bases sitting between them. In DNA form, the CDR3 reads TGTGCCAGCAGCTTAAATCCCCCTCGGCAGGGCCCAAAATCCTACGAGCAGTACTTC. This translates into CASSLNPPRQGPKSYEQYF.

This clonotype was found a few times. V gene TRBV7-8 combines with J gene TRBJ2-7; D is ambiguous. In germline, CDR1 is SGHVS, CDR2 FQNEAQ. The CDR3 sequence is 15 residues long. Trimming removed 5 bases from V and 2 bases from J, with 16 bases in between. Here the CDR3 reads CASSQEAGVPYEQYF. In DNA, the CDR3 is TGTGCCAGCAGCCAAGAGGCAGGTGTCCCCTACGAGCAGTACTTC.

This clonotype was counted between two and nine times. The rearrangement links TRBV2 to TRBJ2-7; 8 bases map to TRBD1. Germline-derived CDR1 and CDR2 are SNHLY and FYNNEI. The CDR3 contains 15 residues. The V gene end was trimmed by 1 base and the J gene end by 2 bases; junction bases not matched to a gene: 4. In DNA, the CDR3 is TGTGCCAGCAGTGAAGGACAGGGGAGGACCTACGAGCAGTACTTC. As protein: CASSEGQGRTYEQYF.

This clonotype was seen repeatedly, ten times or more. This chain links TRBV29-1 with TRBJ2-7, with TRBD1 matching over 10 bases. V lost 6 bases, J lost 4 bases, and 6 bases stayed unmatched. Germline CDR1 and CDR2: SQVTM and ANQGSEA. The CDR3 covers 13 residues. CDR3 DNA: TGCAGCGTGACCGGGACAGGGGAGTACGAGCAGTACTTC. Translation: CSVTGTGEYEQYF.

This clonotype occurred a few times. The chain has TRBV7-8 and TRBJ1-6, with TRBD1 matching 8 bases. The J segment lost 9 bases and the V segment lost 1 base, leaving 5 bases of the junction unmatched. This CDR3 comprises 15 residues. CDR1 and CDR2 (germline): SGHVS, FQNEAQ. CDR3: CASSLGGQGASPLHF. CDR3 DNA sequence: TGTGCCAGCAGCTTAGGGGGGCAGGGGGCTTCACCCCTCCACTTT.

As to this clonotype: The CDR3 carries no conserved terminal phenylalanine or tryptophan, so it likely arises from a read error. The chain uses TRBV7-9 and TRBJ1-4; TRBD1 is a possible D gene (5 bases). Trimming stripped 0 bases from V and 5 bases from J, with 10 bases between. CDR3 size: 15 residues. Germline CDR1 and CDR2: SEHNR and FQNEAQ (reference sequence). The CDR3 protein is CASSLAWGSNEKLFC. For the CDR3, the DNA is TGTGCCAGCAGCTTAGCGTGGGGGTCGAATGAAAAACTGTTTTGT.

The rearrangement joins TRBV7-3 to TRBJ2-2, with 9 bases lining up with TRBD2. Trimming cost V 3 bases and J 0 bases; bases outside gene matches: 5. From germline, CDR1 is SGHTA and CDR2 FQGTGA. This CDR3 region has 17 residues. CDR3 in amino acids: CASSLQTSGSNTGELFF. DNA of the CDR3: TGTGCCAGCAGCTTGCAGACTAGCGGATCGAACACCGGGGAGCTGTTTTTT.

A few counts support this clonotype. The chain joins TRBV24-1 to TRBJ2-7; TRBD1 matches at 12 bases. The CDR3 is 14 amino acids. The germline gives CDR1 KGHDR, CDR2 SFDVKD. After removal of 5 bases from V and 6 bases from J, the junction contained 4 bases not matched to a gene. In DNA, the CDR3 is TGTGCCACCAGTGGGCCGGGACAGGGGGCCGAGCAGTACTTC. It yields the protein CATSGPGQGAEQYF.

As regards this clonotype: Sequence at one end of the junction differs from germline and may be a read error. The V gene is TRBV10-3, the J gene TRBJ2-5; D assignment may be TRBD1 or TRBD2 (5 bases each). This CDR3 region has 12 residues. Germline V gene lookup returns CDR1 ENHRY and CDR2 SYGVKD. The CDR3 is CASSSPGQTQYF. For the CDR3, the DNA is TGTGCCAGCAGTTCCCCGGGACAGACCCAGTACTTC.

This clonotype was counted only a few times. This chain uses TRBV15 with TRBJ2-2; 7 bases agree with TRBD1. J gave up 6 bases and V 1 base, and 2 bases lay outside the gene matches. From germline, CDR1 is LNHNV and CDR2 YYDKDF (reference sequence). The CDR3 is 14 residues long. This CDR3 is CATSRGQGSGELFF. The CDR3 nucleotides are TGTGCCACCAGCAGAGGACAGGGATCCGGGGAGCTGTTTTTT.

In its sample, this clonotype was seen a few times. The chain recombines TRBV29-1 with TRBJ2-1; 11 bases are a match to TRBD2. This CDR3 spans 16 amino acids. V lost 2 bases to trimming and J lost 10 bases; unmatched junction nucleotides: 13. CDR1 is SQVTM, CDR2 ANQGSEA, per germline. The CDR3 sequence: CSVEFPNPRLAGEQFF. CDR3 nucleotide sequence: TGCAGCGTTGAATTCCCCAACCCCAGACTAGCGGGAGAGCAGTTCTTC.